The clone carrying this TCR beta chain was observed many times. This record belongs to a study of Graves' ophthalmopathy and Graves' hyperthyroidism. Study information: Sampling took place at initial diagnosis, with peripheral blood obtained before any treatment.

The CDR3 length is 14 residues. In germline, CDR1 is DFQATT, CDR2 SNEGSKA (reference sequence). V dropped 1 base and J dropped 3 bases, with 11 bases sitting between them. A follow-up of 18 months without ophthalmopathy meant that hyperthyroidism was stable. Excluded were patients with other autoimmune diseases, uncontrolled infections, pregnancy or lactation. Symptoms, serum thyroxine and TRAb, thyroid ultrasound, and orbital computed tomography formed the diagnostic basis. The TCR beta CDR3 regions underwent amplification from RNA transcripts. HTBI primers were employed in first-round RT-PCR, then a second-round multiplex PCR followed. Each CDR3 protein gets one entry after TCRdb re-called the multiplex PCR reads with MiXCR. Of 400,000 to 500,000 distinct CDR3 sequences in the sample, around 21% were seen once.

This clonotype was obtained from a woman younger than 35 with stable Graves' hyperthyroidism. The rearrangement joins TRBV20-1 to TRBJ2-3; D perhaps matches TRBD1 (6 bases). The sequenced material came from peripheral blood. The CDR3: CSARAGQFTDTQYF. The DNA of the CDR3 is TGCAGTGCTAGAGCCGGACAGTTTACAGATACGCAGTATTTT.